The T cell receptor beta chain described here comes from a study of blood T cell repertoires in COVID-19. On the study more broadly: T cells, B-cell-depleted T cells, or PBMCs supplied cDNA or gDNA.

This clone was picked up one time. As processed by the authors: Scientists estimated how many nucleated cells there were by amplifying reference gene primers. Clones were read by immunoSEQ multiplex PCR, and TCRdb kept only the in-frame ones, dropping some. D and trimming were read from the DNA, whereas the V and J calls and clone size are those reported in that table. The profile shows 250,000 to 400,000 clones, around 89% of them singletons. V gave up 0 bases and J gave up 5 bases, with 20 bases separating them. The CDR3 length is 19 residues. The germline gives CDR1 LGHDT, CDR2 YNNKEL (reference sequence). Seattle patient enrollment occurred during active infection, with longitudinal follow-up thereafter.

Sequencing was done on a sample of peripheral blood. The source of this sequence is a woman in her twenties or thirties with COVID-19, enrolled during active disease. V usage is TRBV3-1 (or the pseudogene TRBV3-2) and J usage is TRBJ1-6; TRBD1 might be the D (5 bases). CDR3 sequence (DNA): TGTGCCAGCAGCCAAGACCTACCCTCGAGGAGGGGAGATAATTCACCCCTCCACTTT. Translating gives CASSQDLPSRRGDNSPLHF.